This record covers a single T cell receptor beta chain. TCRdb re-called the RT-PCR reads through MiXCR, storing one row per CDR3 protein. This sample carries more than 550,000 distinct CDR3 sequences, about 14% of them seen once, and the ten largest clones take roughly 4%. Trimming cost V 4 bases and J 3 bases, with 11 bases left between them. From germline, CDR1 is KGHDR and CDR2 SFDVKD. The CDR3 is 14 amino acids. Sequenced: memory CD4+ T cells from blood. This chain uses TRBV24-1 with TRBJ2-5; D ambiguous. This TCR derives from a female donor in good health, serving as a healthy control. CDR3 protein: CATSDPVAEETQYF. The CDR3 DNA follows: TGTGCCACCAGTGACCCCGTGGCGGAAGAGACCCAGTACTTC.